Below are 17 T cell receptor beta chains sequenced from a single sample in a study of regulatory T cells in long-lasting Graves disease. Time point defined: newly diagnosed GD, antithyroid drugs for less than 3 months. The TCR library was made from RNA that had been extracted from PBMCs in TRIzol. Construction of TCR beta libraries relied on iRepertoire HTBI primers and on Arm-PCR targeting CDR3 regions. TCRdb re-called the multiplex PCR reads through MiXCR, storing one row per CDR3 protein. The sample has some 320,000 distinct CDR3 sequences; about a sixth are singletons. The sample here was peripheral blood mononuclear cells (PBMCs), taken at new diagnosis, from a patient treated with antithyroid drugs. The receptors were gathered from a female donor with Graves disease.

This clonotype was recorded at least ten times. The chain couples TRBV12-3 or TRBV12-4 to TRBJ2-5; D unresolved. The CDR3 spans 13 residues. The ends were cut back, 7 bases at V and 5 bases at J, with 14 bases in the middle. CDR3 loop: CASTLTDGETQYF. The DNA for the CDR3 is TGTGCCAGCACCCTAACAGACGGGGAGACCCAGTACTTC.

The CDR3 DNA reads TGTGCCAGCAGCCCCCCGACAGGCCCTAATTCACCCCTCCACTTT. As protein: CASSPPTGPNSPLHF. The chain joins TRBV9 to TRBJ1-6; the D gene is possibly TRBD1 (6 bases). The CDR3 is made up of 15 amino acids. With 4 bases removed from V and 6 bases from J, the gap between germline ends came to 14 bases. Germline V gene lookup returns CDR1 SGDLS and CDR2 YYNGEE.

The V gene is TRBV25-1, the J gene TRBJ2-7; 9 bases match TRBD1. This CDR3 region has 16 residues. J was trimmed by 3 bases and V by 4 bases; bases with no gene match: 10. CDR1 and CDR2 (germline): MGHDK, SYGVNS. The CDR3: CASSGLPGQGYYEQYF. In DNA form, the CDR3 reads TGTGCCAGCAGTGGCCTCCCGGGACAGGGATACTACGAGCAGTACTTC.

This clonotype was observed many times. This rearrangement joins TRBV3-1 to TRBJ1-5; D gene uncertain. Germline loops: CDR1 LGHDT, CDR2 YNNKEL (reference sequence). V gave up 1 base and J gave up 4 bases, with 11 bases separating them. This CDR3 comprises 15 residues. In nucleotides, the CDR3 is TGTGCCAGCAGCCAAGGCGGGCAGATTAATCAGCCCCAGCATTTT. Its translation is CASSQGGQINQPQHF.

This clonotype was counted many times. CDR3 DNA: TGTGCCTGGAGTGTCGGGGCCCCCGGGGGAGAGACCCAGTACTTC. Amino acid sequence: CAWSVGAPGGETQYF. The rearrangement links TRBV30 to TRBJ2-5, with a tentative D call TRBD2 (6 bases). V was shortened by 0 bases and J by 4 bases, with 15 bases between the two germline ends. The CDR3 is made up of 15 amino acids. Germline V gene data show CDR1 as GTSNPN and CDR2 as SVGIG (reference sequence).

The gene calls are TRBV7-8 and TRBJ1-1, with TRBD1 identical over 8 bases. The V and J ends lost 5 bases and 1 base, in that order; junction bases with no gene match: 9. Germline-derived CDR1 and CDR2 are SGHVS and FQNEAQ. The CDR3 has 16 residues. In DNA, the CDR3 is TGTGCCAGCAGCCCCCCCGTGGGACAGGAGAACACTGAAGCTTTCTTT. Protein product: CASSPPVGQENTEAFF. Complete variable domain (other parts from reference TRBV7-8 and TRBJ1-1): GAGVSQSPRYKVAKRGQDVALRCDPISGHVSLFWYQQALGQGPEFLTYFQNEAQLDKSGLPSDRFFAERPEGSVSTLKIQRTQQEDSAVYLCASSPPVGQENTEAFFGQGTRLTVV.

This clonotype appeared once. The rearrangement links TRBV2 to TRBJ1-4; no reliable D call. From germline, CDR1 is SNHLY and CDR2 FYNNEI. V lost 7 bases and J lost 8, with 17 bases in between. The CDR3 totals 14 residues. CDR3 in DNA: TGTGCCAGCACCGGCGGCAGAGGGTTAGAAAAACTGTTTTTT. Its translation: CASTGGRGLEKLFF. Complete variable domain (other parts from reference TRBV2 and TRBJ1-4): EPEVTQTPSHQVTQMGQEVILRCVPISNHLYFYWYRQILGQKVEFLVSFYNNEISEKSEIFDDQFSVERPDGSNFTLKIRSTKLEDSAMYFCASTGGRGLEKLFFGSGTQLSVL.

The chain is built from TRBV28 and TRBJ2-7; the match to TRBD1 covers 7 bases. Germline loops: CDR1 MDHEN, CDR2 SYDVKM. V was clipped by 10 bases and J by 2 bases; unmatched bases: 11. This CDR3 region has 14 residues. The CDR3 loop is CATVIRDSPYEQYF. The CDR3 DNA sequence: TGTGCCACCGTAATCCGGGACAGTCCCTACGAGCAGTACTTC. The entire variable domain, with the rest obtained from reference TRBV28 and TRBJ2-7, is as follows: DVKVTQSSRYLVKRTGEKVFLECVQDMDHENMFWYRQDPGLGLRLIYFSYDVKMKEKGDIPEGYSVSREKKERFSLILESASTNQTSMYLCATVIRDSPYEQYFGPGTRLTVT.

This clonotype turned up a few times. As DNA, the CDR3 is TGCGCCAGCAGCTTGGATCGATCGGGAGGGCCTTCCGGGGAGACCCAGTACTTC. It encodes CASSLDRSGGPSGETQYF. The chain joins TRBV5-1 to TRBJ2-5, with TRBD2 identical over 8 bases. This CDR3 region has 18 residues. The germline V gene encodes CDR1 SGHRS and CDR2 YFSETQ. With 0 bases clipped from V and 5 bases from J, the junction kept 15 bases outside the gene matches.

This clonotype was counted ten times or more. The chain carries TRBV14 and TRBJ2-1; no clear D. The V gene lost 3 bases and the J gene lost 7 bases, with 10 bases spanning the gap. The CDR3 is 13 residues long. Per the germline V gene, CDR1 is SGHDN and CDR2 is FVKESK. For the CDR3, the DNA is TGTGCCAGCAGCCATCAGTTAGAGAATGAGCAGTTCTTC. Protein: CASSHQLENEQFF.

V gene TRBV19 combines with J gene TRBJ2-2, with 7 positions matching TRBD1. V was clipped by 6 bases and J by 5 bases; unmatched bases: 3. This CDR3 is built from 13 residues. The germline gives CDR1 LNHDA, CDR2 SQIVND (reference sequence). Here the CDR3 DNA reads TGTGCCAGTAGGGCGACAGGGACCGGGGAGCTGTTTTTT. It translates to CASRATGTGELFF. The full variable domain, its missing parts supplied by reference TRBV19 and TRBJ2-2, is DGGITQSPKYLFRKEGQNVTLSCEQNLNHDAMYWYRQDPGQGLRLIYYSQIVNDFQKGDIAEGYSVSREKKESFPLTVTSAQKNPTAFYLCASRATGTGELFFGEGSRLTVL.

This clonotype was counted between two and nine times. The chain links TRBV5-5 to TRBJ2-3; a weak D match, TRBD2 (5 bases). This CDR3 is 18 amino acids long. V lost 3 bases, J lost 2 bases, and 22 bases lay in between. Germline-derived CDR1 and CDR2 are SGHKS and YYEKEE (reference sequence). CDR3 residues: CASSWITWTGKNTDTQYF. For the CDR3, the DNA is TGTGCCAGCAGCTGGATAACATGGACGGGAAAGAACACAGATACGCAGTATTTT.

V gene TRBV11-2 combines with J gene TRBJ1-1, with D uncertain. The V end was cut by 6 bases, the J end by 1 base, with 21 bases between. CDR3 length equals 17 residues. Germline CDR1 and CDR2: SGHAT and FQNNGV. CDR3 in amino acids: CASRIFRLDNRNTEAFF. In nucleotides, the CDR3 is TGTGCCAGCAGGATTTTCCGCCTAGATAATAGGAACACTGAAGCTTTCTTT. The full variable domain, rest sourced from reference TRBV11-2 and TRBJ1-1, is EAGVAQSPRYKIIEKRQSVAFWCNPISGHATLYWYQQILGQGPKLLIQFQNNGVVDDSQLPKDRFSAERLKGVDSTLKIQPAKLEDSAVYLCASRIFRLDNRNTEAFFGQGTRLTVV.

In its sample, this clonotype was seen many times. The CDR3 region is CSSPGLAGGSDTQYF. The CDR3 bases are TGCAGCTCCCCCGGCCTAGCGGGAGGATCAGATACGCAGTATTTT. The chain combines TRBV29-1 with TRBJ2-3, with TRBD2 matching over 11 bases. The CDR3 consists of 15 residues. Per the germline V gene, CDR1 is SQVTM and CDR2 is ANQGSEA. The V segment lost 8 bases and the J segment 4 bases; nucleotides outside the gene matches: 11.

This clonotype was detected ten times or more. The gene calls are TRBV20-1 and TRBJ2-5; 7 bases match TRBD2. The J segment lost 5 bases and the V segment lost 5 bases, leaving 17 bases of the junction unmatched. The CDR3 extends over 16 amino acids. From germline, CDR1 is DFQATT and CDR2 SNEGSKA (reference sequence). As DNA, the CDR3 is TGCAGTGCTCCAACCTTTGGACTAGATGGTTTGGAGACCCAGTACTTC. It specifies CSAPTFGLDGLETQYF.

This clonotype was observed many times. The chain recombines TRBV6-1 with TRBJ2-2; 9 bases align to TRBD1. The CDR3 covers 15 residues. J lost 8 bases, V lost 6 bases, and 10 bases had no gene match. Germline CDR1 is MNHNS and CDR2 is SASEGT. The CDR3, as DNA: TGTGCCAGCAGGCCGGGACAGGGAATATCGGGGGAGCTGTTTTTT. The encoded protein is CASRPGQGISGELFF.

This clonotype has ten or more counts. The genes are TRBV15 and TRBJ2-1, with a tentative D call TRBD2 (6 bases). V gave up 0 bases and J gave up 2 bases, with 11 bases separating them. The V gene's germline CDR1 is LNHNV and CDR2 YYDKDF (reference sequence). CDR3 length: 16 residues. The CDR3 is CATSRDRAGAYNEQFF. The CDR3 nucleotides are TGTGCCACCAGCAGAGATCGAGCGGGTGCCTACAATGAGCAGTTCTTC.